This passage covers 25 T cell receptor beta chains from one sample sequenced in a study of shared clonotypes between healthy human individuals. Libraries were prepared by immunoSEQ multiplex PCR; TCRdb keeps only in-frame clonotypes and omits some of them. The table shows hundreds of thousands of clones, with roughly 70% occurring only once. The sample consisted of memory CD4+ T cells sorted from blood. Subset here: CD45RA-negative fraction. The receptors derive from a woman in her 30s in good health.

The genes are TRBV25-1 and TRBJ1-4, with TRBD1 as a possible D gene (5 bases). Trimming cost V 1 base and J 3 bases, with 18 bases left between them. The CDR3 extends over 18 amino acids. Germline CDR1 is MGHDK and CDR2 is SYGVNS. The CDR3 DNA is TGTGCCAGCAGTGAATTCGGAGGACCGGGACCGGCTAATGAAAAACTGTTTTTT. Translated, it gives CASSEFGGPGPANEKLFF. The whole variable domain, filled in from reference TRBV25-1 and TRBJ1-4, reads EADIYQTPRYLVIGTGKKITLECSQTMGHDKMYWYQQDPGMELHLIHYSYGVNSTEKGDLSSESTVSRIRTEHFPLTLESARPSHTSQYLCASSEFGGPGPANEKLFFGSGTQLSVL.

This chain joins TRBV20-1 and TRBJ2-1; D is undetermined. Germline values: CDR1 DFQATT, CDR2 SNEGSKA (reference sequence). This CDR3 spans 11 amino acids. Trimming removed 2 bases at V and 5 bases at J, with 4 bases between. DNA for the CDR3: TGCAGTGCTAGACCCCACAATGAGCAGTTCTTC. Protein: CSARPHNEQFF.

The genes are TRBV15 and TRBJ2-2; 8 bases agree with TRBD1. The CDR3 length is 14 residues. V lost 7 bases, J lost 7 bases, and 8 bases stayed unmatched. Looked up from germline, CDR1 is LNHNV and CDR2 is YYDKDF (reference sequence). CDR3 residues: CATTAGQGLGELFF. In DNA form, the CDR3 reads TGTGCCACCACTGCCGGACAGGGACTCGGGGAGCTGTTTTTT.

The chain employs TRBV19 and TRBJ2-3; the D is unclear. The germline gives CDR1 LNHDA, CDR2 SQIVND (reference sequence). The germline V and J ends were trimmed by 3 bases and 6 bases, with 10 bases remaining between them. CDR3 length: 13 residues. This chain's CDR3 is CASSIQRVDTQYF. The CDR3 bases are TGTGCCAGTAGTATCCAGAGAGTGGATACGCAGTATTTT.

The genes are TRBV6-1 and TRBJ1-5, with a possible D match to TRBD1 (5 bases). Deletions cut 4 bases from V and 2 bases from J, with 15 bases between. The CDR3 extends over 16 amino acids. Germline CDR1 is MNHNS and CDR2 is SASEGT. DNA for the CDR3: TGTGCCAGCAGTGCAGGGTTTTGGGTGGGCAATCAGCCCCAGCATTTT. As protein: CASSAGFWVGNQPQHF.

This clone was seen a handful of times. V and J are TRBV10-3 and TRBJ2-1; the D gene is possibly TRBD2 (5 bases). The V end was cut by 8 bases, the J end by 6 bases, with 14 bases between. The CDR3 has 13 amino acids. The germline gives CDR1 ENHRY, CDR2 SYGVKD. The CDR3 loop is CAISLAGVNEQFF. The CDR3 DNA reads as TGTGCCATCTCCCTCGCGGGCGTCAATGAGCAGTTCTTC.

J is TRBJ1-2 and V is TRBV9; TRBD1 matches at 9 bases. CDR1 and CDR2 from the germline V gene are SGDLS and YYNGEE. The CDR3 length is 16 residues. V dropped 2 bases and J dropped 7; count of bases not matched to a gene: 12. The chain's CDR3 is CASSVHEQGALSGYTF. The DNA for the CDR3 is TGTGCCAGCAGCGTCCACGAACAGGGGGCGCTTTCTGGCTACACCTTC.

This clone was observed a handful of times. The genes are TRBV2 and TRBJ1-3; D is unclear. This CDR3 has 17 amino acids. Trimming shortened V by 6 bases and J by 1 base, and 19 bases separated the two germline ends. The germline V gene has CDR1 SNHLY and CDR2 FYNNEI. The chain's CDR3 is CASRAGSSKTSGNTIYF. The CDR3 DNA reads TGTGCCAGCAGAGCCGGGTCCTCCAAGACATCTGGAAACACCATATATTTT.

As to this clone: This sample includes further DNA sequences coding for the same CDR3. V gene TRBV19 combines with J gene TRBJ1-5; TRBD1 aligns across 7 bases. The CDR3 has 16 residues. Germline V lookup: CDR1 LNHDA, CDR2 SQIVND (reference sequence). The V and J ends lost 2 bases and 1 base, in that order; junction bases with no gene match: 5. CDR3 loop: CASSIHRGPSNQPQHF. In DNA form, the CDR3 reads TGTGCCAGTAGTATACACAGGGGACCCAGCAATCAGCCCCAGCATTTT.

This clone was detected once. The rearrangement uses TRBV10-3 and TRBJ2-1, with 13 bases lining up with TRBD2. The CDR3 is made up of 16 amino acids. Germline V gene sequence: CDR1 ENHRY, CDR2 SYGVKD. J lost 6 bases, V lost 4 bases, and 6 bases had no gene match. The CDR3, as DNA: TGTGCCATCAGTGGAGGACTAGCGGGAGTAGCCAATGAGCAGTTCTTC. Translated, it gives CAISGGLAGVANEQFF.

The table lists this clone with many counts. The chain couples TRBV27 to TRBJ2-7; unclear D gene. The germline CDR1 and CDR2 sequences are MNHEY and SMNVEV (reference sequence). Trimming shortened V by 8 bases and J by 3 bases, and 11 bases separated the two germline ends. This CDR3 has 12 residues. This CDR3 reads CASHGRSYEQYF. DNA of the CDR3: TGTGCCAGCCACGGACGGAGCTACGAGCAGTACTTC.

The chain joins TRBV5-6 to TRBJ2-7; 8 bases match TRBD2. The V and J ends lost 1 base and 2 bases, in that order; junction bases with no gene match: 11. The CDR3 loop spans 17 amino acids. The germline V gene has CDR1 SGHDT and CDR2 YYEEEE. The CDR3 spells CASSLYFAGGPPYEQYF. The CDR3 DNA reads TGTGCCAGCAGCTTGTATTTCGCGGGAGGCCCCCCCTACGAGCAGTACTTC.

As for this clone: Other nucleotide sequences in the sample specify the same CDR3. The genes are TRBV19 and TRBJ1-1; D call uncertain. This CDR3 comprises 13 residues. The ends were cut back, 4 bases at V and 1 base at J, with 7 bases in the middle. The germline gives CDR1 LNHDA, CDR2 SQIVND (reference sequence). This CDR3 reads CASSTPRNTEAFF. CDR3 bases: TGTGCCAGTAGTACCCCCCGGAACACTGAAGCTTTCTTT.

The V gene is TRBV28, the J gene TRBJ2-1, with D possibly matching TRBD2 (7 bases). The V end lost 7 bases, the J end lost 7 bases, and 20 bases lay between the germline ends. Germline V lookup: CDR1 MDHEN, CDR2 SYDVKM. This CDR3 region has 15 residues. The CDR3 nucleotides are TGTGCCAGCATGGGGGCTAGCGGAAAAATAAATGAGCAGTTCTTC. It translates to CASMGASGKINEQFF.

This clone showed up just a few times. The V gene is TRBV21-1, the J gene TRBJ2-3. TRBV21-1 is a listed pseudogene. CDR3 size: 18 residues. The CDR3 DNA sequence: TGTGCCAGCAGCCCAGATGGGACCGACGAGCGAAGCACAGATACGCAGTATTTT. It encodes CASSPDGTDERSTDTQYF.

The chain recombines TRBV7-8 with TRBJ2-6; weak D call: TRBD2 (6 bases). This CDR3 spans 15 amino acids. The germline CDR1 and CDR2 sequences are SGHVS and FQNEAQ. Trimming removed 6 bases from V and 1 base from J, with 10 bases in between. CDR3 in amino acids: CASSYRGSGANVLTF. Written as DNA, the CDR3 is TGTGCCAGCAGTTATCGGGGGTCTGGGGCCAACGTCCTGACTTTC.

CDR3 sequence reads: CASSLGGAGGNTIYF. The CDR3 nucleotides are TGTGCCAGCAGCTTAGGGGGCGCCGGTGGAAACACCATATATTTT. The chain has TRBV5-4 and TRBJ1-3; 7 nucleotides line up with TRBD1. V lost 2 bases to trimming and J lost 3 bases; unmatched junction nucleotides: 5. The CDR3 totals 15 residues. Looked up from germline, CDR1 is SGHNT and CDR2 is YYREEE (reference sequence).

The rearrangement uses TRBV5-8 and TRBJ2-3, with 8 bases matching TRBD1. In germline, CDR1 is SGHTS, CDR2 YDEGEE. V was clipped by 6 bases and J by 5 bases; unmatched bases: 11. This CDR3 spans 15 amino acids. The CDR3: CASTYPGGMGDTQYF. The CDR3, as DNA: TGTGCCAGCACTTACCCAGGGGGCATGGGAGATACGCAGTATTTT.

The gene calls are TRBV15 and TRBJ2-1; 9 nucleotides agree with TRBD2. The length of the CDR3 is 18 residues. Germline V gene lookup returns CDR1 LNHNV and CDR2 YYDKDF (reference sequence). J gave up 5 bases and V 0 bases, and 11 bases lay outside the gene matches. The CDR3 region is CATSRDRWEASGNNEQFF. CDR3 DNA: TGTGCCACCAGCAGAGATAGGTGGGAGGCTAGCGGGAACAATGAGCAGTTCTTC.

This clone was seen only once. J is TRBJ1-5 and V is TRBV28, with 7 bases lining up with TRBD1. The CDR3 runs to 18 residues. J gave up 0 bases and V 1 base, and 9 bases lay outside the gene matches. Germline V lookup: CDR1 MDHEN, CDR2 SYDVKM. The CDR3 DNA follows: TGTGCCAGCAGTTTATCCTATACAGGGGCGTATAGCAATCAGCCCCAGCATTTT. Protein product: CASSLSYTGAYSNQPQHF. The variable domain in full, with the rest retrieved from reference TRBV28 and TRBJ1-5, is DVKVTQSSRYLVKRTGEKVFLECVQDMDHENMFWYRQDPGLGLRLIYFSYDVKMKEKGDIPEGYSVSREKKERFSLILESASTNQTSMYLCASSLSYTGAYSNQPQHFGDGTRLSIL.

Only one count was recorded for this clone. The chain employs TRBV27 and TRBJ2-2; D gene uncertain. CDR3 length equals 15 residues. CDR1 MNHEY and CDR2 SMNVEV come from the germline V gene (reference sequence). V was cut by 6 bases and J by 4 bases, with 15 bases left in between. As DNA, the CDR3 is TGTGCCAGCAGCTCCCCCCGGACGATCACCGGGGAGCTGTTTTTT. Amino acids: CASSSPRTITGELFF.

CDR3 loop: CASSARTGEQYF. In DNA, the CDR3 is TGTGCCAGCAGCGCTCGGACAGGCGAGCAGTACTTC. The chain carries TRBV11-3 and TRBJ2-7; 7 bases line up with TRBD1. The V segment lost 5 bases and the J segment 6 bases; nucleotides outside the gene matches: 4. Looked up from germline, CDR1 is SGHNT and CDR2 is YENEEA. The CDR3 is made up of 12 amino acids.

The V and J genes are TRBV4-1 and TRBJ1-2, with 7 bases lining up with TRBD1. The V segment lost 4 bases and the J segment 4 bases; nucleotides outside the gene matches: 15. Germline V gene data show CDR1 as MGHRA and CDR2 as YSYEKL. This CDR3 has 17 amino acids. CDR3 amino acids: CASSRMGSTGSFYGYTF. CDR3 coding DNA: TGCGCCAGCAGCCGCATGGGGTCGACAGGGTCGTTCTATGGCTACACCTTC.

The V call is TRBV28, the J call TRBJ1-5; TRBD1 might be the D (6 bases). The ends were cut back, 8 bases at V and 6 bases at J, with 17 bases in the middle. Germline CDR1 and CDR2: MDHEN and SYDVKM. This CDR3 comprises 14 residues. Here the CDR3 reads CASGRGGQSQPQHF. Here the CDR3 DNA reads TGTGCCAGCGGGCGCGGGGGGCAGAGTCAGCCCCAGCATTTT.

This clone occurred once. This chain uses TRBV6-5 with TRBJ2-3, with D possibly matching TRBD2 (5 bases). The CDR3 loop spans 13 amino acids. Germline V gives CDR1 MNHEY, CDR2 SVGAGI. Trimming removed 7 bases at V and 5 bases at J, with 13 bases between. CDR3 in DNA: TGTGCCAGCAAGGGCGGGCGGGTAGATACGCAGTATTTT. Translation gives CASKGGRVDTQYF.